One sample yielded the 8 T cell receptor beta chains listed below, sequenced in a study of blood T cell repertoires in COVID-19. Here immunoSEQ multiplex PCR was the method, and the copy in TCRdb shows in-frame clones only, minus some. Of some 55,000 clones listed, 90% are singletons. The specimen was peripheral blood. Receptors were obtained from a woman in her thirties or forties with active COVID-19.

The table lists this clone with a count of one. J is TRBJ2-7 and V is TRBV6-5; 8 bases are shared with TRBD1. Per germline, CDR1 MNHEY and CDR2 SVGAGI. The CDR3 totals 14 residues. V was pared by 10 bases and J by 3 bases, with 11 bases of the junction left unmatched. The CDR3 loop is CATRPRTGYYEQYF. Here the CDR3 DNA reads TGTGCCACAAGACCCCGGACAGGGTACTACGAGCAGTACTTC.

The chain has TRBV9 and TRBJ2-5, with TRBD2 matching over 10 bases. The CDR3 totals 16 residues. V was clipped by 4 bases and J by 1 base; unmatched bases: 7. Germline CDR1 is SGDLS and CDR2 is YYNGEE. The CDR3 DNA reads as TGTGCCAGCAGCTTCCGGTCTAGCGGGGGCCAAGAGACCCAGTACTTC. Translated: CASSFRSSGGQETQYF. Filled out from reference TRBV9 and TRBJ2-5, the complete variable domain reads DSGVTQTPKHLITATGQRVTLRCSPRSGDLSVYWYQQSLDQGLQFLIQYYNGEERAKGNILERFSAQQFPDLHSELNLSSLELGDSALYFCASSFRSSGGQETQYFGPGTRLLVL.

The gene calls are TRBV6-2 or TRBV6-3 and TRBJ1-5; D uncertain. Between the trimmed V and J ends, which lost 5 bases and 0 bases, there was a span of 5 bases. Germline CDR1 is MNHEY and CDR2 is SVGEGT. This CDR3 comprises 13 residues. The CDR3 coding sequence is TGTGCCAGCAGTGACAATAGCAATCAGCCCCAGCATTTT. Protein: CASSDNSNQPQHF.

The J gene is TRBJ2-1, the V gene TRBV7-2; TRBD2 matches at 10 bases. The V gene end was trimmed by 6 bases and the J gene end by 4 bases; junction bases not matched to a gene: 9. This CDR3 region has 16 residues. CDR1 and CDR2 (germline): SGHTA, FQGNSA. CDR3 amino acids: CASSPSGGLRYNEQFF. CDR3 DNA sequence: TGTGCCAGCAGTCCTAGCGGGGGCCTTAGGTACAATGAGCAGTTCTTC. The complete variable domain, with remaining parts taken from reference TRBV7-2 and TRBJ2-1, reads GAGVSQSPSNKVTEKGKDVELRCDPISGHTALYWYRQSLGQGLEFLIYFQGNSAPDKSGLPSDRFSAERTGGSVSTLTIQRTQQEDSAVYLCASSPSGGLRYNEQFFGPGTRLTVL.

The CDR3 sequence is CSASIQGYYNEQFF. CDR3 sequence (DNA): TGCAGTGCTAGTATACAGGGTTACTACAATGAGCAGTTCTTC. The J gene is TRBJ2-1, the V gene TRBV20-1; possibly TRBD1 for D (6 bases). There are 14 residues in the CDR3. Trimming took 3 bases from V and 3 from J, leaving 12 bases between them. Germline V gene lookup returns CDR1 DFQATT and CDR2 SNEGSKA (reference sequence).

This clone was picked up one time. V and J are TRBV27 and TRBJ2-6; D is unclear. The CDR3 sequence is 16 residues long. Germline values: CDR1 MNHEY, CDR2 SMNVEV (reference sequence). V lost 5 bases and J 2 bases, leaving 13 bases between the germline ends. The CDR3 here is CASSPSTTAGANVLTF. The CDR3, as DNA: TGTGCCAGCAGTCCCTCCACGACTGCTGGGGCCAACGTCCTGACTTTC.

The rearrangement joins TRBV11-3 to TRBJ2-5; D is possibly TRBD2 (6 bases). The V end lost 3 bases, the J end lost 5 bases, and 28 bases lay between the germline ends. This CDR3 contains 19 residues. Germline V lookup: CDR1 SGHNT, CDR2 YENEEA. The CDR3 DNA reads as TGTGCCAGCAGCTTTCATTTGGGGACTCCTACCACTACATTGGAGACCCAGTACTTC. Protein: CASSFHLGTPTTTLETQYF.

The chain has TRBV28 and TRBJ2-4, with D possibly TRBD2 on 5 matching bases. There are 13 residues in the CDR3. Trimming stripped 3 bases from V and 7 bases from J, with 10 bases between. The V gene's germline CDR1 is MDHEN and CDR2 SYDVKM. The CDR3 spells CASSLGRGNIQYF. The CDR3 DNA reads as TGTGCCAGCAGTTTGGGCAGAGGGAACATTCAGTACTTC.